The present T cell receptor (beta chain) was sequenced within a study of PD-1 blockade in classical Hodgkin lymphoma. Study findings and constraints: Among the patients, those starting nivolumab under 1 year after ASCT were excluded. Newly diagnosed and completely responding patients shared comparable baseline diversity. TCR diversity in CD4+, not CD8+, cells rose significantly by C4D1.

CDR1 and CDR2 (germline): SGHRS, YFSETQ. Trimming took 4 bases from V and 1 from J, leaving 13 bases between them. CDR3 size: 15 residues. Time point given: cycle 4 day 1 (C4D1), after less than seven weeks of nivolumab. Each patient relapsed following autologous stem cell transplantation, and prior brentuximab vedotin exposure differed. Negative selection with magnetic separation was used to purify CD4+ T cells from thawed PBMCs. Method: immunoSEQ multiplex PCR; TCRdb's copy keeps in-frame clones and lacks some. The table lists 25,000 to 35,000 clones, about 88% of them singletons, with about 0.82% in the top ten. Note on this clone: Antigen: not known.

This receptor was taken from a human donor with classical Hodgkin lymphoma. V gene TRBV5-1 combines with J gene TRBJ2-3; D call uncertain. The sample consisted of CD4+ T cells from blood, taken before the fourth cycle of nivolumab. CDR3 region: CASSTDAAGTDTQYF. CDR3 in DNA: TGCGCCAGCAGCACGGATGCGGCAGGCACAGATACGCAGTATTTT.